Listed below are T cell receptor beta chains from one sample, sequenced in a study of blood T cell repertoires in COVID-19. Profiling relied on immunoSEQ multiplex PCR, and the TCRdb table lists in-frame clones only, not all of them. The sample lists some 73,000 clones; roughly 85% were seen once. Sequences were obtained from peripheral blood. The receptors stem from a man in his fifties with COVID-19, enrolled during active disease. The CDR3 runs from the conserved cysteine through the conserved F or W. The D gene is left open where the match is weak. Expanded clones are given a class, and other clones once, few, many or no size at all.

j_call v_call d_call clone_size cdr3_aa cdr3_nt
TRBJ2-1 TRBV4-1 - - CASSQDLDRSWNEQFF TGCGCCAGCAGCCAAGACTTAGACAGGTCCTGGAATGAGCAGTTCTTC
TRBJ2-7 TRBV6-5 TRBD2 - CASSYSGGSSYEQYF TGTGCCAGCAGTTACTCGGGGGGGAGCTCCTACGAGCAGTACTTC
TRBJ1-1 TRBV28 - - CASSLWGRGTEAFF TGTGCCAGCAGTTTATGGGGAAGGGGGACTGAAGCTTTCTTT
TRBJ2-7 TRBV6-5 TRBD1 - CASSPTGGPYEQYF TGTGCCAGCAGTCCAACAGGGGGACCATACGAGCAGTACTTC
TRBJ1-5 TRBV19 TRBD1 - CASSFRTGNNQPQHF TGTGCCAGTAGTTTCCGGACAGGGAACAATCAGCCCCAGCATTTT
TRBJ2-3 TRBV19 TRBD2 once CASSTLARFADTQYF TGTGCCAGTAGTACACTAGCGAGGTTTGCAGATACGCAGTATTTT
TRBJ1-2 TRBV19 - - CASRGAYGYTF TGTGCCAGTAGGGGAGCCTATGGCTACACCTTC
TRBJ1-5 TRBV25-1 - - CASREGGSNQPQHF TGTGCCAGCCGTGAAGGCGGTAGCAATCAGCCCCAGCATTTT
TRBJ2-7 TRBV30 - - CAWSGGASSSYEQYF TGTGCCTGGAGCGGCGGGGCCTCGAGCTCCTACGAGCAGTACTTC
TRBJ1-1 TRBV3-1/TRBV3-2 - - CASTGGGDTEAFF TGTGCCAGCACCGGGGGGGGCGACACTGAAGCTTTCTTT
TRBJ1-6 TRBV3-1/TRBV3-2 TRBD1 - CASSQRGPDSPLHF TGTGCCAGCAGCCAGAGGGGGCCTGATTCACCCCTCCACTTT
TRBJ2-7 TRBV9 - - CASSVAAGAWGEQYF TGTGCCAGCAGCGTAGCGGCAGGGGCTTGGGGCGAGCAGTACTTC
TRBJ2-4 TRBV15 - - CATTGRTTAKNIQYF TGTGCCACCACGGGAAGGACTACAGCCAAAAACATTCAGTACTTC
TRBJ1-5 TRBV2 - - CASTGDHQPQHF TGTGCCAGCACGGGGGACCATCAGCCCCAGCATTTT
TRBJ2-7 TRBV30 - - CAWDETRSGEQYF TGTGCCTGGGATGAGACACGGAGCGGCGAGCAGTACTTC
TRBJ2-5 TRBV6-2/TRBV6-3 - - CASSSGLGAETQYF TGTGCCAGCAGTTCAGGGTTAGGGGCGGAGACCCAGTACTTC
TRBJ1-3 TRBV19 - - CASKQGYTSGNTIYF TGTGCCAGTAAACAGGGTTATACCTCTGGAAACACCATATATTTT
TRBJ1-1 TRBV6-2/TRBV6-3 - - CASSYYGNTEAFF TGTGCCAGCAGTTATTACGGGAACACTGAAGCTTTCTTT
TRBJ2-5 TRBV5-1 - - CASSLAGGSAGQETQYF TGCGCCAGCAGCTTGGCCGGGGGTAGCGCGGGCCAAGAGACCCAGTACTTC
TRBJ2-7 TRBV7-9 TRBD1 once CASSFSIPLLDRDYEQYF TGTGCCAGCAGCTTTAGTATCCCCTTGCTGGACAGGGACTACGAGCAGTACTTC